These 13 T cell receptor beta chains were all obtained from the same sample, sequenced in a study of T-cell memory formation after mild COVID-19 listed by TCRdb under 2021. Libraries were built with 5' RACE. The sequencer was an Illumina NovaSeq 6000. TCRdb reprocessing: public reads trimmed at Q25 with fastp, clones called with MiXCR, in-frame beta chains kept. Rows are combined by CDR3 protein, so each entry shows the most common genes and DNA. The sample includes about 150,000 distinct CDR3 sequences, with 6% to 6.5% observed a single time. The ten largest clones take up approximately 2.1% of the sample. Sequenced material: PBMCs or a T cell subset sorted from them (not recorded which). These receptors were obtained from an adult woman who had mild COVID-19 (a few samples of this study predate the infection). The sample titles of this study are shuffled in the database, so cell type and time point are left out; the donor was told from shared clones.

This clonotype was seen more than once but under ten times. The gene calls are TRBV12-3 or TRBV12-4 and TRBJ1-5; 7 bases are a match to TRBD1. This CDR3 comprises 13 residues. V lost 2 bases and J lost 9; bases outside the gene matches: 4. The CDR3 nucleotides are TGTGCCAGCAGTTTACAGGGGGAGGGGCCCCAGCATTTT. It encodes CASSLQGEGPQHF.

The sample holds a few counts of this clonotype. The rearrangement links TRBV5-1 to TRBJ2-2, with a possible D match to TRBD2 (5 bases). CDR1 SGHRS and CDR2 YFSETQ come from the germline V gene. V lost 3 bases to trimming and J lost 8 bases, with 11 bases between them. The length of the CDR3 is 13 residues. CDR3 DNA: TGCGCCAGCAGCTATCCGTCGGGAGGGGAGCTGTTTTTT. Its translation is CASSYPSGGELFF.

In its sample, this clonotype was seen a few times. The CDR3 sequence: CASSQMGLGTDNTEAFF. DNA of the CDR3: TGTGCCAGCAGCCAAATGGGATTGGGGACGGATAACACTGAAGCTTTCTTT. The V call is TRBV3-1, the J call TRBJ1-1; D is perhaps TRBD1 (5 bases). From germline, CDR1 is LGHDT and CDR2 YNNKEL (reference sequence). V was pared by 2 bases and J by 2 bases, with 18 bases between. This CDR3 spans 17 amino acids.

DNA of the CDR3: TGCGCCAGCAGCTTGGGGCCGGCAGGCCACCAAGAGACCCAGTACTTC. This codes for CASSLGPAGHQETQYF. The chain employs TRBV5-1 and TRBJ2-5; no definite D call. CDR1 SGHRS and CDR2 YFSETQ come from the germline V gene. Trimming removed 0 bases from V and 0 bases from J, with 12 bases in between. There are 16 residues in the CDR3.

This clonotype appeared a few times. CDR3 sequence reads: CASSSRDSITTNYGYTF. The CDR3 DNA reads TGTGCCAGCAGTTCGCGGGACAGTATCACTACTAACTATGGCTACACCTTC. The chain combines TRBV28 with TRBJ1-2; 7 positions agree with TRBD1. With V trimmed by 4 bases and J by 0 bases, 11 bases remained unmatched. The CDR3 runs 17 residues. Germline lookup yields CDR1 MDHEN and CDR2 SYDVKM.

In this sample, this clonotype turned up a few times. The gene calls are TRBV12-3 or TRBV12-4 and TRBJ2-1; maybe TRBD2 (6 bases). The CDR3 contains 13 residues. Trimming took 3 bases from V and 8 from J, leaving 11 bases between them. CDR3 bases: TGTGCCAGCAGTTTTGCGCGGGGACATGAGCAGTTCTTC. Encoded protein: CASSFARGHEQFF.

The chain employs TRBV11-2 and TRBJ2-2; possible D gene TRBD1, 6 bases. The ends were cut back, 1 base at V and 2 bases at J, with 14 bases in the middle. This CDR3 comprises 17 residues. CDR1 is SGHAT, CDR2 FQNNGV, per germline. The CDR3 DNA reads as TGTGCCAGCAGCTTAGGCAGGGGATTCTCCAACACCGGGGAGCTGTTTTTT. Translating gives CASSLGRGFSNTGELFF.

This clonotype was recorded a few times. V usage is TRBV6-5 and J usage is TRBJ2-2, with unresolved D. Germline lookup yields CDR1 MNHEY and CDR2 SVGAGI. CDR3 length equals 12 residues. The germline V and J ends were trimmed by 2 bases and 7 bases, with 5 bases remaining between them. CDR3 residues: CASSYGGGELFF. For the CDR3, the DNA is TGTGCCAGCAGTTACGGTGGCGGGGAGCTGTTTTTT.

The rearrangement joins TRBV7-2 to TRBJ1-1; TRBD1 matches at 8 bases. The CDR3 sequence is 15 residues long. Trimming at V came to 6 bases and at J to 1 base, leaving 7 bases not matched to a gene. Germline CDR1 reads SGHTA; CDR2 reads FQGNSA. CDR3 in DNA: TGTGCCAGCAGAGATCGACAGGGGCGGAACACTGAAGCTTTCTTT. It codes for CASRDRQGRNTEAFF.

A few counts support this clonotype. This rearrangement joins TRBV20-1 to TRBJ2-1; the D gene could be TRBD1 or TRBD2 (6 bases each). Per germline, CDR1 DFQATT and CDR2 SNEGSKA (reference sequence). The CDR3 covers 14 residues. Trimming cost V 1 base and J 10 bases, with 17 bases left between them. CDR3 residues: CSARAGGPTGEQFF. CDR3 nucleotides: TGCAGTGCTAGAGCCGGGGGCCCTACGGGGGAGCAGTTCTTC.

This clonotype was seen a few times. The chain recombines TRBV6-1 with TRBJ1-2; D not resolved. Per the germline V gene, CDR1 is MNHNS and CDR2 is SASEGT. Trimming took 2 bases from V and 0 from J, leaving 13 bases between them. The CDR3 consists of 16 residues. DNA of the CDR3: TGTGCCAGCAGTGAAAGAGGGCAGATCGCTAACTATGGCTACACCTTC. This codes for CASSERGQIANYGYTF.

This clonotype was detected only a few times. This rearrangement joins TRBV11-2 to TRBJ2-1; D might be TRBD2 (6 bases). V lost 2 bases and J lost 9, with 14 bases in between. The CDR3 spans 14 residues. CDR1 and CDR2 (germline): SGHAT, FQNNGV. CDR3 DNA: TGTGCCAGCAGCTTAACTGGAGGGCTGGCTGAGCAGTTCTTC. It is translated as CASSLTGGLAEQFF.

This clonotype was picked up many times. The V call is TRBV20-1, the J call TRBJ1-5; 7 bases agree with TRBD1. Germline CDR1 DFQATT, CDR2 SNEGSKA (reference sequence). The CDR3 covers 14 residues. V shed 6 bases, J shed 5 bases, and the junction held 10 bases outside the gene matches. CDR3 in DNA: TGCAGTGCCCCCCCGGTAGGGGGCTATCAGCCCCAGCATTTT. Amino acid sequence: CSAPPVGGYQPQHF.